The clone carrying this T cell receptor (beta chain) occurred many times. Unique molecular identifiers were used in preparing the TCRbeta library. Each CDR3 protein gets one entry after TCRdb re-called the PCR reads with MiXCR. The sample shows 550,000 to 600,000 distinct CDR3 sequences, roughly 23% of them seen only once. These data come from a study of T-cell reconstitution after alpha-beta-depleted transplantation in children. The ends were cut back, 0 bases at V and 6 bases at J, with 14 bases in the middle. The CDR3 has 14 residues. Germline CDR1 reads DFQATT; CDR2 reads SNEGSKA (reference sequence).

The V gene is TRBV20-1, the J gene TRBJ1-1; maybe TRBD1 (6 bases). The sequence was obtained from a boy under two years old who had a stem cell transplant for acute myeloid leukemia, so the T cells may come from the graft donor. The starting material was PBMCs, mostly from graft donor cells, obtained 360 days after TCRalphabeta/CD19-depleted stem cell transplant. CDR3 sequence: CSARDRQAGSEAFF. The CDR3 nucleotides are TGCAGTGCTAGAGATCGACAGGCTGGGTCTGAAGCTTTCTTT.